The 24 T cell receptor beta chains reported below all come from one sample, sequenced in a study of blood T cell repertoires in COVID-19. The table came from immunoSEQ multiplex PCR; TCRdb's copy has only in-frame clones and leaves some out. The table records about 440,000 clones, 75% to 90% of them present only once. The sequenced material came from peripheral blood. The receptors derive from a young woman with acute or convalescent COVID-19.

The chain carries TRBV6-5 and TRBJ1-4, with 9 bases aligning to TRBD1. This CDR3 contains 16 residues. Germline V CDR1 and CDR2: MNHEY, SVGAGI. With 4 bases clipped from V and 8 bases from J, the junction kept 11 bases outside the gene matches. The CDR3 is CASSWSSGTGSEKLFF. The DNA for the CDR3 is TGTGCCAGCAGTTGGAGCTCCGGGACAGGGAGCGAAAAACTGTTTTTT.

V and J are TRBV7-9 and TRBJ2-1; tentative D call: TRBD2 (5 bases). Germline-derived CDR1 and CDR2 are SEHNR and FQNEAQ (reference sequence). Trimming took off 1 base at V and 4 bases at J, with 8 bases between the two ends. This CDR3 contains 14 residues. The DNA of the CDR3 is TGTGCCAGCAGCTTAGGACTAACGTACAATGAGCAGTTCTTC. Residues: CASSLGLTYNEQFF.

This chain uses TRBV2 with TRBJ2-7; D is ambiguous. Germline V gene sequence: CDR1 SNHLY, CDR2 FYNNEI. The CDR3 is made up of 12 amino acids. Trimming cost V 4 bases and J 4 bases, with 8 bases left between them. The CDR3 DNA reads as TGTGCCAGCAGTGGAGGCACGTACGAGCAGTACTTC. Its protein is CASSGGTYEQYF.

The chain uses TRBV9 and TRBJ1-3, with 7 bases that match TRBD1. The CDR3 has 16 residues. CDR1 is SGDLS, CDR2 YYNGEE, per germline. Trimming took 3 bases from V and 1 from J; bases not matched to a gene: 7. The DNA of the CDR3 is TGTGCCAGCAGCGCCGGAGACAGGGCTTCTGGAAACACCATATATTTT. This translates into CASSAGDRASGNTIYF.

V and J are TRBV24-1 and TRBJ2-3; 7 bases line up with TRBD1. The V gene end was trimmed by 9 bases and the J gene end by 1 base; junction bases not matched to a gene: 3. The CDR3 is 13 residues long. CDR1 is KGHDR, CDR2 SFDVKD, per germline. The CDR3 nucleotides read TGTGCCACCCGGGACAGCGGCACAGATACGCAGTATTTT. Amino acids: CATRDSGTDTQYF.

This clone was found a few times. Other DNA sequences in this sample translate to the same CDR3. The V gene is TRBV20-1, the J gene TRBJ1-5; maybe TRBD1 (5 bases). The CDR3 contains 13 residues. Trimming pared 3 bases from V and 1 base from J, leaving 7 bases between. The V gene's germline CDR1 is DFQATT and CDR2 SNEGSKA (reference sequence). This CDR3 reads CSASQGSNQPQHF. The CDR3 DNA follows: TGCAGTGCTAGTCAGGGAAGCAATCAGCCCCAGCATTTT.

There are a few counts of this clone. The V gene is TRBV19, the J gene TRBJ1-6, with TRBD1 matching 7 bases. The germline V gene encodes CDR1 LNHDA and CDR2 SQIVND (reference sequence). The trim removed 7 bases at V and 6 bases at J, leaving 6 bases unmatched. This CDR3 has 14 residues. The CDR3 is CASTEGGFNSPLHF. Here the CDR3 DNA reads TGTGCCAGTACGGAAGGGGGCTTTAATTCACCCCTCCACTTT.

The chain employs TRBV6-6 and TRBJ2-7; 7 bases line up with TRBD1. V trimming: 5 bases; J trimming: 2 bases; junction bases outside the gene matches: 6. Looked up from germline, CDR1 is MNHNY and CDR2 is SVGAGI (reference sequence). The CDR3 runs to 14 residues. Here the CDR3 reads CASSLQGTTYEQYF. The CDR3 DNA sequence: TGTGCCAGCAGTCTACAGGGGACCACCTACGAGCAGTACTTC.

This rearrangement joins TRBV5-1 to TRBJ2-1; tentative D call: TRBD1 (6 bases). The germline CDR1 and CDR2 sequences are SGHRS and YFSETQ. V was trimmed by 2 bases and J by 7 bases, leaving 13 bases between them. This CDR3 is 14 amino acids long. CDR3 protein: CASSLLTGLNEQFF. Written as DNA, the CDR3 is TGCGCCAGCAGCTTACTAACAGGGTTAAATGAGCAGTTCTTC.

The chain couples TRBV5-1 to TRBJ2-1; TRBD1 might be the D (6 bases). The CDR3 spans 15 residues. The germline gives CDR1 SGHRS, CDR2 YFSETQ. Trimming took off 6 bases at V and 6 bases at J, with 19 bases between the two ends. The CDR3 bases are TGCGCCAGCAATCCCTCGTCCAGGGGAACCAATGAGCAGTTCTTC. It specifies CASNPSSRGTNEQFF.

The chain combines TRBV9 with TRBJ2-1; a possible D gene is TRBD1 (6 bases). This CDR3 region has 16 residues. Deletions cut 0 bases from V and 4 bases from J, with 14 bases between. Per germline, CDR1 SGDLS and CDR2 YYNGEE. The CDR3 DNA follows: TGTGCCAGCAGCGTAGGGGGTCAGGGGAGTTACAATGAGCAGTTCTTC. Amino acid sequence: CASSVGGQGSYNEQFF.

J is TRBJ1-2 and V is TRBV12-3 or TRBV12-4; TRBD1 might be the D (6 bases). V was cut by 6 bases and J by 4 bases, with 12 bases left in between. The length of the CDR3 is 13 residues. Written as DNA, the CDR3 is TGTGCCAGCAGCCCTGACAGGACCTATGGCTACACCTTC. It yields the protein CASSPDRTYGYTF.

The chain is built from TRBV3-1 (or the pseudogene TRBV3-2) and TRBJ1-1; tentative D call: TRBD1 (6 bases). The germline V gene has CDR1 LGHDT and CDR2 YNNKEL (reference sequence). The CDR3 is 19 amino acids. V dropped 0 bases and J dropped 1 base, with 21 bases sitting between them. In nucleotides, the CDR3 is TGTGCCAGCAGCCAAGAAATCCCGATTATAGACAGGTCGAACACTGAAGCTTTCTTT. As protein: CASSQEIPIIDRSNTEAFF.

The chain combines TRBV5-1 with TRBJ2-5; 11 nucleotides agree with TRBD2. V was clipped by 4 bases and J by 5 bases; unmatched bases: 10. Germline lookup yields CDR1 SGHRS and CDR2 YFSETQ. This CDR3 comprises 16 residues. CDR3 protein: CASSLAIAGGPETQYF. As DNA, the CDR3 is TGCGCCAGCAGCCTGGCCATAGCGGGGGGGCCGGAGACCCAGTACTTC.

This clone has only one observation. CDR3 loop: CASSFGTGNQPQHF. CDR3 nucleotides: TGTGCCAGCAGCTTTGGGACAGGCAATCAGCCCCAGCATTTT. The rearrangement links TRBV5-6 to TRBJ1-5; 7 bases are shared with TRBD1. This CDR3 region has 14 residues. Germline V gene lookup returns CDR1 SGHDT and CDR2 YYEEEE. The V segment lost 2 bases and the J segment 2 bases; nucleotides outside the gene matches: 1.

The genes are TRBV6-1 and TRBJ1-4; 8 bases match TRBD1. The CDR3 spans 14 residues. With 3 bases clipped from V and 5 bases from J, the junction kept 2 bases outside the gene matches. CDR1 is MNHNS and CDR2 is SASEGT in the germline V gene. The CDR3 sequence: CASSETGANEKLFF. As DNA, the CDR3 is TGTGCCAGCAGTGAGACAGGGGCAAATGAAAAACTGTTTTTT.

The chain joins TRBV28 to TRBJ2-6; D possibly corresponds to TRBD2 (5 bases). Trimming took off 1 base at V and 4 bases at J, with 11 bases between the two ends. CDR3 length: 16 amino acids. In germline, CDR1 is MDHEN, CDR2 SYDVKM. CDR3 coding DNA: TGTGCCAGCAGTTTATTAGGCGGGCCCGGGGCCAACGTCCTGACTTTC. This sequence encodes CASSLLGGPGANVLTF.

The chain joins TRBV12-1 to TRBJ1-2; TRBD1 is the table's D call, not checked against the DNA. TRBV12-1 is listed as a pseudogene. The CDR3 consists of 15 residues. The CDR3 bases are TGTGCCAGCAGCTTTTTTCCTAGGGGGTCGGATGGCTACACCTTC. It yields the protein CASSFFPRGSDGYTF.

The gene calls are TRBV2 and TRBJ2-2; 8 bases map to TRBD1. Germline V gives CDR1 SNHLY, CDR2 FYNNEI. The length of the CDR3 is 14 residues. Losses at the gene ends were 9 bases for V and 4 bases for J; bases not matched to a gene: 7. CDR3 region: CARRPGQATGELFF. The CDR3 coding sequence is TGTGCCAGGAGACCGGGACAGGCCACCGGGGAGCTGTTTTTT.

This sequence joins TRBV18 and TRBJ1-2, with a tentative D call TRBD1 (6 bases). CDR3 size: 15 residues. Germline lookup yields CDR1 KGHSH and CDR2 LQKENI. V was cut by 4 bases and J by 8 bases, with 20 bases left in between. This CDR3 reads CASSQTGMPEEGYTF. The CDR3 region has the DNA TGTGCCAGCTCACAGACAGGCATGCCTGAAGAGGGCTACACCTTC.

V and J are TRBV27 and TRBJ1-2; 7 bases agree with TRBD1. Germline CDR1 MNHEY, CDR2 SMNVEV (reference sequence). Unmatched junction bases numbered 11, after V lost 5 bases and J lost 2 bases. The CDR3 extends over 16 amino acids. CDR3 protein: CASSPHVGQRNYGYTF. DNA of the CDR3: TGTGCCAGCAGTCCGCATGTGGGACAGAGGAACTATGGCTACACCTTC.

This sequence joins TRBV18 and TRBJ1-1; TRBD1 matches 9 bases. The CDR3 is 14 residues long. The V segment lost 4 bases and the J segment 4 bases; nucleotides outside the gene matches: 4. Germline values: CDR1 KGHSH, CDR2 LQKENI. The CDR3 sequence: CASSLGQGITEAFF. The CDR3 DNA reads TGTGCCAGCTCACTCGGACAGGGGATCACTGAAGCTTTCTTT.

The chain is built from TRBV10-1 and TRBJ2-5, with a weak D call TRBD1 (5 bases). Germline CDR1 WNHNN, CDR2 SYGVQD (reference sequence). The CDR3 covers 13 residues. With 5 bases removed from V and 2 bases from J, the gap between germline ends came to 9 bases. Here the CDR3 DNA reads TGCGCCAGCAGTTTACGACAGCAAGAGACCCAGTACTTC. It is translated as CASSLRQQETQYF.

The rearrangement links TRBV7-9 to TRBJ1-4; D unresolved. The V end was cut by 4 bases, the J end by 0 bases, with 9 bases between. The germline V gene encodes CDR1 SEHNR and CDR2 FQNEAQ (reference sequence). The CDR3 consists of 15 residues. The CDR3 DNA reads as TGTGCCAGCAGCTCAACAGACACAACTAATGAAAAACTGTTTTTT. This translates into CASSSTDTTNEKLFF. The whole variable domain, filled in from reference TRBV7-9 and TRBJ1-4, reads DTGVSQNPRHKITKRGQNVTFRCDPISEHNRLYWYRQTLGQGPEFLTYFQNEAQLEKSRLLSDRFSAERPKGSFSTLEIQRTEQGDSAMYLCASSSTDTTNEKLFFGSGTQLSVL.